These 22 T cell receptor beta chains share one sample of origin, sequenced in a study of blood T cell repertoires in COVID-19. Libraries were prepared by immunoSEQ multiplex PCR; TCRdb keeps only in-frame clonotypes and omits some of them. The sample yields 350,000 to 450,000 clones, around 87% seen once. Input material: peripheral blood. The receptors here all came from a woman aged 60 to 75 with COVID-19, enrolled during active disease.

The sample holds many counts of this clone. This sequence joins TRBV2 and TRBJ1-1; D is possibly TRBD1 (5 bases). Germline assignment: CDR1 SNHLY and CDR2 FYNNEI. The CDR3 loop spans 15 amino acids. V was cut by 7 bases and J by 0 bases, with 15 bases left in between. The CDR3 nucleotides are TGTGCCAGCAACTACCACAAGACAGTGAACACTGAAGCTTTCTTT. Encoded protein: CASNYHKTVNTEAFF.

The chain employs TRBV5-1 and TRBJ2-2, with D perhaps matching TRBD1 (6 bases). Germline-derived CDR1 and CDR2 are SGHRS and YFSETQ. The V end was cut by 4 bases, the J end by 5 bases, with 18 bases between. The CDR3 contains 16 residues. As DNA, the CDR3 is TGCGCCAGCAGCCCCGGGACATTCTTAGAGACCGGGGAGCTGTTTTTT. This codes for CASSPGTFLETGELFF.

The J gene is TRBJ2-3, the V gene TRBV5-1, with D unclear. The CDR3 sequence is 13 residues long. Trimming took off 6 bases at V and 1 base at J, with 9 bases between the two ends. Per the germline V gene, CDR1 is SGHRS and CDR2 is YFSETQ. The chain's CDR3 is CASTGFGTDTQYF. CDR3 nucleotide sequence: TGCGCCAGCACCGGGTTTGGCACAGATACGCAGTATTTT.

The chain has TRBV6-5 and TRBJ2-4; 7 nucleotides align to TRBD1. Germline trimming cut 8 bases from V and 7 bases from J; bases unmatched to any gene: 8. The CDR3 contains 13 residues. The germline V gene encodes CDR1 MNHEY and CDR2 SVGAGI. As DNA, the CDR3 is TGTGCCAGCGCTGAGGGGGCAGGTAACATTCAGTACTTC. It yields the protein CASAEGAGNIQYF.

Comments on this clone: The same CDR3 arises from other DNA sequences in this sample as well. J is TRBJ1-1 and V is TRBV7-8; tentatively, D is TRBD1 (5 bases). Trimming removed 1 base from V and 1 base from J, with 7 bases in between. Germline assignment: CDR1 SGHVS and CDR2 FQNEAQ. The CDR3 has 14 amino acids. CDR3 bases: TGTGCCAGCAGCTTAGTCCAGGGGAACACTGAAGCTTTCTTT. Its translation is CASSLVQGNTEAFF.

This clone was observed a single time. This chain joins TRBV2 and TRBJ2-5, with D possibly being TRBD2 (6 bases). Looked up from germline, CDR1 is SNHLY and CDR2 is FYNNEI. V gave up 2 bases and J gave up 5 bases, with 12 bases separating them. This CDR3 is 14 amino acids long. The CDR3 region is CASSETLAGETQYF. The CDR3 DNA reads as TGTGCCAGCAGTGAAACACTAGCTGGTGAGACCCAGTACTTC.

The chain is built from TRBV2 and TRBJ2-2; 7 bases fit TRBD1. V dropped 6 bases and J dropped 7; count of bases not matched to a gene: 8. The CDR3 loop spans 14 amino acids. Germline CDR1 is SNHLY and CDR2 is FYNNEI. The CDR3 reads CASRLTGLVGELFF. The DNA for the CDR3 is TGTGCCAGCAGGCTGACAGGGCTGGTCGGGGAGCTGTTTTTT.

The chain combines TRBV19 with TRBJ1-2; D not resolved. The CDR3 contains 14 residues. V was shortened by 3 bases and J by 1 base, with 9 bases between the two germline ends. Germline CDR1 LNHDA, CDR2 SQIVND (reference sequence). CDR3 nucleotides: TGTGCCAGTAGTATTGGCCGGGTTAACTATGGCTACACCTTC. Residues: CASSIGRVNYGYTF.

The V gene is TRBV2, the J gene TRBJ2-3, with D perhaps TRBD2 (6 bases). Between the trimmed V and J ends, which lost 6 bases and 5 bases, there was a span of 15 bases. The CDR3 sequence is 14 residues long. The germline V gene has CDR1 SNHLY and CDR2 FYNNEI. The CDR3 is CASSLAARGDTQYF. The CDR3 bases are TGTGCCAGCAGCTTAGCGGCTCGGGGAGATACGCAGTATTTT.

V and J are TRBV12-3 or TRBV12-4 and TRBJ1-3; D call uncertain. CDR3 length: 13 residues. Trimming shortened V by 4 bases and J by 4 bases, and 8 bases separated the two germline ends. The CDR3 DNA is TGTGCCAGCAGTTCCGCCGGGGGAAACACCATATATTTT. As protein: CASSSAGGNTIYF.

The rearrangement joins TRBV21-1 to TRBJ1-4. TRBV21-1 is given as a pseudogene. This CDR3 is built from 14 residues. CDR3 residues: CASIARSGNEKLFF. CDR3 sequence (DNA): TGTGCCAGCATCGCGCGCTCCGGTAATGAAAAACTGTTTTTT.

The chain links TRBV9 to TRBJ1-1, with 8 bases identical to TRBD1. The ends lost 3 bases at V and 7 bases at J; junction bases unmatched: 11. Looked up from germline, CDR1 is SGDLS and CDR2 is YYNGEE. The CDR3 consists of 15 residues. The CDR3: CASSASGTGRLEAFF. The CDR3 nucleotides are TGTGCCAGCAGCGCATCCGGGACAGGAAGACTTGAAGCTTTCTTT.

The chain is built from TRBV29-1 and TRBJ1-4; D may be TRBD1 (6 bases). The CDR3 length is 14 residues. The V end lost 4 bases, the J end lost 0 bases, and 9 bases lay between the germline ends. Germline CDR1 is SQVTM and CDR2 is ANQGSEA. CDR3 DNA sequence: TGCAGCGTTGGGGACATAACAACTAATGAAAAACTGTTTTTT. Its translation is CSVGDITTNEKLFF.

This rearrangement joins TRBV2 to TRBJ2-7, with TRBD2 as a possible D gene (5 bases). The CDR3 sequence is 12 residues long. Germline V gene data show CDR1 as SNHLY and CDR2 as FYNNEI. The germline V and J ends were trimmed by 0 bases and 11 bases, with 11 bases remaining between them. In nucleotides, the CDR3 is TGTGCCAGCAGTGAAGCGTTGGTAGCGAAGTACTTC. Translating gives CASSEALVAKYF.

The CDR3 reads CASSQTLATDTQYF. The CDR3, as DNA: TGTGCCAGCAGCCAAACCTTAGCAACAGATACGCAGTATTTT. The chain carries TRBV3-1 (or the pseudogene TRBV3-2) and TRBJ2-3; D unclear. This CDR3 has 14 amino acids. Germline values: CDR1 LGHDT, CDR2 YNNKEL (reference sequence). V was pared by 2 bases and J by 3 bases, with 9 bases between.

The chain's CDR3 is CASSRTAYNYEQYF. The CDR3 DNA is TGTGCCAGCAGCAGGACAGCCTACAACTACGAGCAGTACTTC. The rearrangement uses TRBV27 and TRBJ2-7; tentative D call: TRBD1 (6 bases). V was cut by 6 bases and J by 3 bases, with 15 bases left in between. Germline assignment: CDR1 MNHEY and CDR2 SMNVEV (reference sequence). The CDR3 extends over 14 amino acids.

The chain joins TRBV28 to TRBJ1-4; TRBD1 is a possible D gene (6 bases). Germline CDR1 and CDR2: MDHEN and SYDVKM. This CDR3 contains 14 residues. V was shortened by 5 bases and J by 8 bases, with 15 bases between the two germline ends. DNA for the CDR3: TGTGCCAGCAGTCTGGCAGGGGTACGGGAAAAACTGTTTTTT. This gives the protein CASSLAGVREKLFF.

The chain has TRBV18 and TRBJ1-2; D is possibly TRBD1 (6 bases). The CDR3 runs to 15 residues. V was pared by 1 base and J by 2 bases, with 11 bases between. CDR1 and CDR2 (germline): KGHSH, LQKENI. The CDR3, as DNA: TGTGCCAGCTCACCACTACAGGGATTGAACTATGGCTACACCTTC. This translates into CASSPLQGLNYGYTF.

V gene TRBV7-3 combines with J gene TRBJ2-7, with 7 bases fitting TRBD1. V lost 0 bases to trimming and J lost 0 bases; unmatched junction nucleotides: 5. The V gene's germline CDR1 is SGHTA and CDR2 FQGTGA. This CDR3 comprises 16 residues. The CDR3 reads CASSLTRTGPSYEQYF. The CDR3 DNA follows: TGTGCCAGCAGCTTAACCAGGACAGGACCCTCCTACGAGCAGTACTTC.

A few counts support this clone. The J gene is TRBJ2-7, the V gene TRBV11-2, with TRBD1 matching 12 bases. This CDR3 region has 17 residues. V was pared by 4 bases and J by 3 bases, with 10 bases of the junction left unmatched. Germline loops: CDR1 SGHAT, CDR2 FQNNGV. The CDR3 DNA follows: TGTGCCAGCAGCTCCACCTGGGGACAGGGGGCTCACTACGAGCAGTACTTC. Amino acids: CASSSTWGQGAHYEQYF.

This sequence joins TRBV15 and TRBJ2-5, with a tentative D call TRBD1 (5 bases). The V gene's germline CDR1 is LNHNV and CDR2 YYDKDF (reference sequence). The CDR3 spans 13 residues. V was trimmed by 1 base and J by 5 bases, leaving 8 bases between them. CDR3 sequence reads: CATSRAGLETQYF. In DNA, the CDR3 is TGTGCCACCAGCAGAGCAGGGTTGGAGACCCAGTACTTC. The full variable domain, rest sourced from reference TRBV15 and TRBJ2-5, is DAMVIQNPRYQVTQFGKPVTLSCSQTLNHNVMYWYQQKSSQAPKLLFHYYDKDFNNEADTPDNFQSRRPNTSFCFLDIRSPGLGDTAMYLCATSRAGLETQYFGPGTRLLVL.

J is TRBJ1-5 and V is TRBV19; D gene unclear. The CDR3 totals 16 residues. V was cut by 5 bases and J by 3 bases, with 17 bases left in between. CDR1 is LNHDA and CDR2 is SQIVND in the germline V gene (reference sequence). In DNA, the CDR3 is TGTGCCAGTAGTGCCGTCATTACAGAGATCAATCAGCCCCAGCATTTT. Translating it yields CASSAVITEINQPQHF.